The rows below give T cell receptor beta chains drawn from one sample of a study of shared clonotypes between healthy human individuals. TCRdb keeps only in-frame clones here, not all; method: immunoSEQ multiplex PCR. The repertoire consists of about 2.5 million clones, with around 90% occurring once and the leading ten covering about 0.41%. Sequencing input: naive CD4+ T cells from PBMCs. Every receptor here comes from a man between 18 and 29 years old in good health. Some clones in this sample may be carry-over from other donors' samples. CDR3s include the opening cysteine and the closing phenylalanine or tryptophan. A D gene is named only where the DNA matches it firmly.

>15|-|TRBJ2-2|TRBV7-8
TGTGCCAGCAGCTTCTTGGCTGGCTTAGCTGGGGAGCTGTTTTTT
CASSFLAGLAGELFF
>16|-|TRBJ2-3|TRBV19
TGTGCCAGTAGCCAAGTCGGGACGGTGGGCACAGATACGCAGTATTTT
CASSQVGTVGTDTQYF
>16|TRBD2|TRBJ2-2|TRBV10-3
TGTGCCATCAGCACCGGACTAGCGGGGAGGTCCGGGGAGCTGTTTTTT
CAISTGLAGRSGELFF
>15|-|TRBJ2-7|TRBV4-1
TGCGCCAGCAGTCCTGTAATAGCGTCAACCTACGAGCAGTACTTC
CASSPVIASTYEQYF
>15|-|TRBJ2-3|TRBV5-1
TGCGCCAGCAGCTTGGTTCCTCTAAATACAGATACGCAGTATTTT
CASSLVPLNTDTQYF
>15|TRBD1|TRBJ1-5|TRBV6-1
TGTGCCAGCAGCACAGGGGGCGGGAGTGGGCAGCCCCAGCATTTT
CASSTGGGSGQPQHF
>12|TRBD1|TRBJ1-1|TRBV6-6
TGTGCCAGCGGGGACAGGGATACTGAAGCTTTCTTT
CASGDRDTEAFF
>17|-|TRBJ1-3|TRBV7-9
TGTGCCAGCAGCTACCGTGCGACAGGCCCCTCTGGAAACACCATATATTTT
CASSYRATGPSGNTIYF
>15|TRBD1|TRBJ1-4|TRBV19
TGTGCCAGTAGGGACAGGATTGCAACTAATGAAAAACTGTTTTTT
CASRDRIATNEKLFF
>16|TRBD2|TRBJ2-5|TRBV19
TGTGCCAGTAGTATCGCACCACTAGCGGGAGTCGAGACCCAGTACTTC
CASSIAPLAGVETQYF
>16|TRBD2|TRBJ2-2|TRBV12-5
TGTGCTAGTGGTTTGGTAGTCGGGAGGGCCAGCGGGGAGCTGTTTTTT
CASGLVVGRASGELFF
>15|TRBD2|TRBJ2-1|TRBV27
TGTGCCAGCAGTCCGGGACTAGCGGGTAACAATGAGCAGTTCTTC
CASSPGLAGNNEQFF
>14|TRBD1|TRBJ1-5|TRBV2
TGTGCCAGCCAGGGACAGGGGAGAAATCAGCCCCAGCATTTT
CASQGQGRNQPQHF